These 25 T cell receptor beta chains were sequenced from one sample in a study of blood T cell repertoires in COVID-19. Produced via immunoSEQ multiplex PCR; TCRdb's table is partial and in-frame only. The sample yields about 220,000 clones, over 65% seen once. Sample: PBMCs or T cells enriched from blood (not recorded which). The receptors shown here come from a woman aged 55-75 years who had recovered from COVID-19.

The chain couples TRBV6-5 to TRBJ1-5; possible D gene TRBD1, 6 bases. CDR1 is MNHEY, CDR2 SVGAGI, per germline. There are 14 residues in the CDR3. The ends were cut back, 6 bases at V and 2 bases at J, with 11 bases in the middle. The CDR3 nucleotides read TGTGCCAGCAGGTTTTCAGGGGGCAATCAGCCCCAGCATTTT. As protein: CASRFSGGNQPQHF.

Comment on this clone: In the same sample, other DNA sequences code for this CDR3. The J gene is TRBJ2-3, the V gene TRBV3-1 (or the pseudogene TRBV3-2), with a tentative D call TRBD1 (5 bases). Trimming pared 4 bases from V and 0 bases from J, leaving 8 bases between. The CDR3 length is 14 residues. Germline V gene sequence: CDR1 LGHDT, CDR2 YNNKEL (reference sequence). The CDR3 region has the DNA TGTGCCAGCAGCCGGCAGGGTAGCACAGATACGCAGTATTTT. Amino acid sequence: CASSRQGSTDTQYF.

The chain employs TRBV9 and TRBJ1-5; D is unresolved. The CDR3 has 16 residues. Germline values: CDR1 SGDLS, CDR2 YYNGEE. V was cut by 0 bases and J by 0 bases, with 10 bases left in between. As DNA, the CDR3 is TGTGCCAGCAGCGTAGTCTACAGATATAGCAATCAGCCCCAGCATTTT. It yields the protein CASSVVYRYSNQPQHF. Drawing the rest from reference TRBV9 and TRBJ1-5, the complete variable domain is DSGVTQTPKHLITATGQRVTLRCSPRSGDLSVYWYQQSLDQGLQFLIQYYNGEERAKGNILERFSAQQFPDLHSELNLSSLELGDSALYFCASSVVYRYSNQPQHFGDGTRLSIL.

The sample holds one count of this clone. This chain's CDR3 is CASAGNEQFF. The CDR3 DNA sequence: TGTGCCAGTGCCGGGAATGAGCAGTTCTTC. This chain joins TRBV19 and TRBJ2-1; no reliable D call. The ends were cut back, 8 bases at V and 7 bases at J, with 6 bases in the middle. The CDR3 consists of 10 residues. Germline V gives CDR1 LNHDA, CDR2 SQIVND (reference sequence).

The chain combines TRBV5-1 with TRBJ2-1; TRBD2 aligns across 13 bases. J gave up 10 bases and V 3 bases, and 4 bases lay outside the gene matches. The CDR3 runs to 14 residues. The germline gives CDR1 SGHRS, CDR2 YFSETQ. The CDR3 nucleotides read TGCGCCAGCAGCTCAGGACTAGCGGGAGCAGAGCAGTTCTTC. It codes for CASSSGLAGAEQFF.

Of note for this clone: This sample includes further DNA sequences coding for the same CDR3. The genes are TRBV7-2 and TRBJ1-1; perhaps TRBD1 as D (5 bases). The CDR3 is made up of 14 amino acids. Deletions cut 0 bases from V and 2 bases from J, with 7 bases between. Germline values: CDR1 SGHTA, CDR2 FQGNSA. The CDR3 nucleotides are TGTGCCAGCAGCTTAGCGGGGACTAACACTGAAGCTTTCTTT. Its protein is CASSLAGTNTEAFF.

This clone occurred once. The chain links TRBV19 to TRBJ1-3; D is undetermined. The germline CDR1 and CDR2 sequences are LNHDA and SQIVND (reference sequence). The V end lost 7 bases, the J end lost 2 bases, and 15 bases lay between the germline ends. The CDR3 consists of 15 residues. DNA for the CDR3: TGTGCCAGTACCATCGCGGGGTTAGCTGGAAACACCATATATTTT. Its translation: CASTIAGLAGNTIYF.

J is TRBJ2-1 and V is TRBV2; TRBD1 matches 7 bases. V lost 6 bases, J lost 7 bases, and 21 bases stayed unmatched. The CDR3 consists of 18 residues. Germline CDR1 SNHLY, CDR2 FYNNEI. This CDR3 reads CASSLLAWGQWVVNEQFF. The CDR3 coding sequence is TGTGCCAGCAGCCTACTCGCCTGGGGACAGTGGGTGGTGAATGAGCAGTTCTTC. Looking up the rest from reference TRBV2 and TRBJ2-1 gives the full variable domain: EPEVTQTPSHQVTQMGQEVILRCVPISNHLYFYWYRQILGQKVEFLVSFYNNEISEKSEIFDDQFSVERPDGSNFTLKIRSTKLEDSAMYFCASSLLAWGQWVVNEQFFGPGTRLTVL.

The V call is TRBV5-4, the J call TRBJ1-3; a possible D gene is TRBD1 (6 bases). CDR1 and CDR2 from the germline V gene are SGHNT and YYREEE (reference sequence). V lost 0 bases, J lost 0 bases, and 13 bases lay in between. The CDR3 is 17 amino acids. The CDR3 reads CASSLGAGANSGNTIYF. DNA for the CDR3: TGTGCCAGCAGCTTGGGTGCGGGGGCAAACTCTGGAAACACCATATATTTT.

CDR3 DNA: TGTGCCAGCAGTTTTGGACAAAGCACAGATACGCAGTATTTT. This codes for CASSFGQSTDTQYF. The chain links TRBV6-6 to TRBJ2-3; D may be TRBD1 (5 bases). The V and J ends lost 4 bases and 0 bases respectively, with 8 bases between them. Germline V gene data show CDR1 as MNHNY and CDR2 as SVGAGI (reference sequence). The CDR3 has 14 residues.

The chain is built from TRBV20-1 and TRBJ2-1; D ambiguous. This CDR3 spans 11 amino acids. V shed 1 base and J shed 9 bases, with 7 bases lying between them. The germline gives CDR1 DFQATT, CDR2 SNEGSKA (reference sequence). CDR3 sequence reads: CSARVVSEQFF. The CDR3 DNA is TGCAGTGCTAGAGTAGTTAGTGAGCAGTTCTTC.

This clone occurred once. The chain recombines TRBV29-1 with TRBJ2-2; tentatively, D is TRBD1 (6 bases). The CDR3 is made up of 12 amino acids. The V gene lost 3 bases and the J gene lost 7 bases, with 9 bases spanning the gap. The V gene's germline CDR1 is SQVTM and CDR2 ANQGSEA. The CDR3 DNA sequence: TGCAGCGTTGATGGCAGGGGCGGGGAGCTGTTTTTT. Its protein product is CSVDGRGGELFF.

V gene TRBV7-9 combines with J gene TRBJ2-5, with D possibly TRBD2 on 6 matching bases. Germline V gene sequence: CDR1 SEHNR, CDR2 FQNEAQ (reference sequence). The V end lost 5 bases, the J end lost 7 bases, and 23 bases lay between the germline ends. The CDR3 length is 16 residues. As DNA, the CDR3 is TGTGCCAGCAGCCGGCCCCTTGAGGGCCGGGGGTTGACCCAGTACTTC. Residues: CASSRPLEGRGLTQYF.

V gene TRBV9 combines with J gene TRBJ2-1, with 11 bases lining up with TRBD2. The CDR3 consists of 16 residues. Unmatched junction bases numbered 5, after V lost 0 bases and J lost 6 bases. CDR1 is SGDLS, CDR2 YYNGEE, per germline. The chain's CDR3 is CASSVVPLAGGNEQFF. DNA for the CDR3: TGTGCCAGCAGCGTAGTCCCCCTAGCGGGGGGCAATGAGCAGTTCTTC.

This clone was counted only a few times. CDR3 region: CASSFLAGVNEQYF. CDR3 nucleotide sequence: TGTGCCAGCAGTTTTCTAGCGGGAGTCAACGAGCAGTACTTC. The chain recombines TRBV27 with TRBJ2-7, with TRBD2 matching over 10 bases. Trimming took 3 bases from V and 5 from J; bases not matched to a gene: 4. The CDR3 runs 14 residues. Germline CDR1 is MNHEY and CDR2 is SMNVEV (reference sequence).

The CDR3 loop reads CASSLEGEKLFF. As DNA, the CDR3 is TGTGCCAGCAGTCTCGAGGGAGAAAAACTGTTTTTT. This chain joins TRBV12-3 or TRBV12-4 and TRBJ1-4; D not certain. V lost 5 bases and J 8 bases, leaving 9 bases between the germline ends. The CDR3 loop spans 12 amino acids.

The rearrangement links TRBV19 to TRBJ2-7; TRBD1 might be the D (6 bases). The ends were cut back, 6 bases at V and 1 base at J, with 19 bases in the middle. The germline V gene encodes CDR1 LNHDA and CDR2 SQIVND (reference sequence). The CDR3 covers 16 residues. CDR3 in amino acids: CASSFELVGASYEQYF. For the CDR3, the DNA is TGTGCCAGTAGCTTCGAGCTCGTGGGGGCTTCCTACGAGCAGTACTTC.

The rearrangement uses TRBV9 and TRBJ1-4; 10 nucleotides align to TRBD1. After removal of 1 base from V and 8 bases from J, the junction contained 5 bases not matched to a gene. The CDR3 consists of 15 residues. Per the germline V gene, CDR1 is SGDLS and CDR2 is YYNGEE. The CDR3 nucleotides are TGTGCCAGCAGCGTATTAGGGACAGGGGAGGAAAAACTGTTTTTT. It specifies CASSVLGTGEEKLFF.

V usage is TRBV19 and J usage is TRBJ2-3; 13 nucleotides align to TRBD2. The CDR3 totals 15 residues. With 5 bases clipped from V and 6 bases from J, the junction kept 5 bases outside the gene matches. Per germline, CDR1 LNHDA and CDR2 SQIVND (reference sequence). The CDR3 DNA reads as TGTGCCAGTAGTGACCGGACTAGCGGGAGCGATACGCAGTATTTT. Translated: CASSDRTSGSDTQYF.

The chain employs TRBV2 and TRBJ1-4; tentatively, D is TRBD1 (5 bases). The CDR3 has 14 residues. Trimming took 10 bases from V and 3 from J, leaving 15 bases between them. CDR1 SNHLY and CDR2 FYNNEI come from the germline V gene. DNA for the CDR3: TGTGCCACAAATCAGGGTGCGGCTAATGAAAAACTGTTTTTT. Translating it yields CATNQGAANEKLFF.

The V and J genes are TRBV27 and TRBJ2-3, with D possibly TRBD1 on 5 matching bases. Trimming pared 4 bases from V and 1 base from J, leaving 15 bases between. The germline V gene encodes CDR1 MNHEY and CDR2 SMNVEV (reference sequence). There are 16 residues in the CDR3. For the CDR3, the DNA is TGTGCCAGCAGTTCCTACAGGAGTTCAGGCACAGATACGCAGTATTTT. As protein: CASSSYRSSGTDTQYF.

This rearrangement joins TRBV4-3 to TRBJ2-7; D unresolved. The CDR3 is made up of 13 amino acids. V was trimmed by 1 base and J by 3 bases, leaving 7 bases between them. Germline lookup yields CDR1 LGHNA and CDR2 YSLEER. CDR3 residues: CASSQVPGYEQYF. The CDR3 DNA reads TGCGCCAGCAGCCAAGTCCCGGGCTACGAGCAGTACTTC.

V and J are TRBV13 and TRBJ1-3; tentative D call: TRBD1 (6 bases). Trimming took 2 bases from V and 3 from J, leaving 11 bases between them. The CDR3 length is 15 residues. CDR1 and CDR2 (germline): PRHDT, FYEKMQ (reference sequence). The CDR3 here is CASSLTGYRGNTIYF. Here the CDR3 DNA reads TGTGCCAGCAGCTTAACAGGGTATCGTGGAAACACCATATATTTT. Full variable domain (outside the CDR3, taken from reference TRBV13 and TRBJ1-3): AAGVIQSPRHLIKEKRETATLKCYPIPRHDTVYWYQQGPGQDPQFLISFYEKMQSDKGSIPDRFSAQQFSDYHSELNMSSLELGDSALYFCASSLTGYRGNTIYFGEGSWLTVV.

The genes are TRBV6-5 and TRBJ2-5; possibly TRBD1 for D (6 bases). Germline V gene sequence: CDR1 MNHEY, CDR2 SVGAGI. The ends were cut back, 6 bases at V and 5 bases at J, with 13 bases in the middle. The CDR3 runs 13 residues. DNA for the CDR3: TGTGCCAGCAGCCGGGCCAGGGGTGAGACCCAGTACTTC. Translation gives CASSRARGETQYF.

The chain carries TRBV6-1 and TRBJ2-2, with 9 nucleotides matching TRBD2. The J segment lost 3 bases and the V segment lost 4 bases, leaving 9 bases of the junction unmatched. Germline lookup yields CDR1 MNHNS and CDR2 SASEGT. The CDR3 runs to 17 residues. The CDR3 spells CASSGSSGSKDTGELFF. The CDR3 DNA reads as TGTGCCAGCAGTGGAAGTAGCGGGAGCAAGGACACCGGGGAGCTGTTTTTT.